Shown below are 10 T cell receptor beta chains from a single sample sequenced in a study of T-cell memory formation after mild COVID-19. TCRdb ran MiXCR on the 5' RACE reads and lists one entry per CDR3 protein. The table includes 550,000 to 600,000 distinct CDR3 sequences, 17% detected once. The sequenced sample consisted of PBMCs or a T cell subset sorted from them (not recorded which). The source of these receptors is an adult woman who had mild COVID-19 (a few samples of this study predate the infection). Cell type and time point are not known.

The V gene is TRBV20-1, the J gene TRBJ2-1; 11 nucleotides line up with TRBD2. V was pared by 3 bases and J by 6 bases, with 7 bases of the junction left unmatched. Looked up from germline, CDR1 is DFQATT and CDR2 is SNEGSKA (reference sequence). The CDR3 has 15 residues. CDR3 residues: CSARLAGGHGNEQFF. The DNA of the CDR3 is TGCAGTGCTAGGCTAGCGGGAGGCCACGGCAATGAGCAGTTCTTC.

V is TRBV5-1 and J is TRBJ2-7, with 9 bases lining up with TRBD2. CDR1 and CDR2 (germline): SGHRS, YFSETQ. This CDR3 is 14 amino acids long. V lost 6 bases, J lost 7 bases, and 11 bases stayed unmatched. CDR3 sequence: CASTTFSGGWEQYF. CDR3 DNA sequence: TGCGCCAGCACGACCTTTAGCGGGGGCTGGGAGCAGTACTTC.

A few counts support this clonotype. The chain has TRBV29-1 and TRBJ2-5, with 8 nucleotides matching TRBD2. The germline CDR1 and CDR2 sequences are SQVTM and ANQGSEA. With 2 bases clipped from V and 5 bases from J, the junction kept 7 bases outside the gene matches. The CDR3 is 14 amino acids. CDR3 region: CSVERSSGKETQYF. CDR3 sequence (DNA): TGCAGCGTTGAAAGGAGTAGCGGGAAGGAGACCCAGTACTTC.

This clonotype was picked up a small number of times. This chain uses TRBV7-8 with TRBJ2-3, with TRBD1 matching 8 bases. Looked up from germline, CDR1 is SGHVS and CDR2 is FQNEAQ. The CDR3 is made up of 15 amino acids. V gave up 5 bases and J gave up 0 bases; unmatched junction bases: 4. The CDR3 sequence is CASSPGQASTDTQYF. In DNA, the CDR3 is TGTGCCAGCAGCCCGGGACAGGCCAGCACAGATACGCAGTATTTT.

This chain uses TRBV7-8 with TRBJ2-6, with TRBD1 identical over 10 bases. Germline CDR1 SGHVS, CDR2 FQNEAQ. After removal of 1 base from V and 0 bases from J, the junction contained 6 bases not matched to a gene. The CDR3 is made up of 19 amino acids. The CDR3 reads CASSLGQGAWGSGANVLTF. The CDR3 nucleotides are TGTGCCAGCAGCTTAGGACAGGGGGCTTGGGGCTCTGGGGCCAACGTCCTGACTTTC.

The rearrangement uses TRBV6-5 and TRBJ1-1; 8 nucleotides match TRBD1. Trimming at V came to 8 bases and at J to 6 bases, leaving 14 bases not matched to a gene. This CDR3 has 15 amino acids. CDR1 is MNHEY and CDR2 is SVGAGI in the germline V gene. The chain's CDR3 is CASGFSPGTGAEAFF. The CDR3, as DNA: TGTGCCAGCGGATTCTCCCCGGGGACAGGCGCTGAAGCTTTCTTT.

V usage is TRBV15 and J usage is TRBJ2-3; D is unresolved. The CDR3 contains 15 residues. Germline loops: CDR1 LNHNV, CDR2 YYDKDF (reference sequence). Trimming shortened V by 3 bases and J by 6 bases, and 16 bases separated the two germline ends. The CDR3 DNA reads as TGTGCCACCAGCAGTAATTACTTCGCCGTTGATACGCAGTATTTT. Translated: CATSSNYFAVDTQYF.

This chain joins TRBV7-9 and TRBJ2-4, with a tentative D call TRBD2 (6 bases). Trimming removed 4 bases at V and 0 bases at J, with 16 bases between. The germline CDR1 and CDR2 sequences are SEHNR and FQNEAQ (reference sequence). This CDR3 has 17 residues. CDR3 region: CASSSSPGGLAKNIQYF. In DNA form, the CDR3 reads TGTGCCAGCAGCTCCTCTCCCGGGGGACTAGCCAAAAACATTCAGTACTTC.

CDR3 residues: CASRWGAGAGQNEQFF. The CDR3 DNA reads TGTGCCAGCAGATGGGGAGCGGGAGCGGGGCAAAATGAGCAGTTCTTC. The J gene is TRBJ2-1, the V gene TRBV7-2; 8 bases align to TRBD2. V was pared by 6 bases and J by 7 bases, with 14 bases of the junction left unmatched. The CDR3 sequence is 16 residues long. Per the germline V gene, CDR1 is SGHTA and CDR2 is FQGNSA. The full variable domain, with the rest looked up from reference TRBV7-2 and TRBJ2-1, is GAGVSQSPSNKVTEKGKDVELRCDPISGHTALYWYRQSLGQGLEFLIYFQGNSAPDKSGLPSDRFSAERTGGSVSTLTIQRTQQEDSAVYLCASRWGAGAGQNEQFFGPGTRLTVL.

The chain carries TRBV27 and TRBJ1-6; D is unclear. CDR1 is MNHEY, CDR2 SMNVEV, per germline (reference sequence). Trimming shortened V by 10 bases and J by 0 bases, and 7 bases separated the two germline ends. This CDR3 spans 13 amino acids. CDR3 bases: TGTGCCACCACCAGCTCCTATAATTCACCCCTCCACTTT. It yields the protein CATTSSYNSPLHF.